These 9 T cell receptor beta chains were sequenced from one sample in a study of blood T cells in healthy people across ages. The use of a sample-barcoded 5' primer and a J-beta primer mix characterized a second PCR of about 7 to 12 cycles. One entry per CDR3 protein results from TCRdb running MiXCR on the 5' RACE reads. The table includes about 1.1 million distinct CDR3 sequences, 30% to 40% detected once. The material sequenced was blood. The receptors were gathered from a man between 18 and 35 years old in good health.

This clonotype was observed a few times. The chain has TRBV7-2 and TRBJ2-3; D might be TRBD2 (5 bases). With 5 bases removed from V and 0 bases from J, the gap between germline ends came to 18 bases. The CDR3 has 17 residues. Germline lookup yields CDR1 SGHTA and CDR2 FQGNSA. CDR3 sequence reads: CASSRRGWFTSTDTQYF. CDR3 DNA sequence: TGTGCCAGCAGCCGCCGCGGGTGGTTCACTAGCACAGATACGCAGTATTTT.

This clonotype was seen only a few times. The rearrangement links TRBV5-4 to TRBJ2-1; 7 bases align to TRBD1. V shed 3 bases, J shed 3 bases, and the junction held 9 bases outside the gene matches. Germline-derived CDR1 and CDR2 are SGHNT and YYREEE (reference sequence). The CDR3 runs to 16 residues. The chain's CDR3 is CASSWDSNRNYNEQFF. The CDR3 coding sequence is TGTGCCAGCAGCTGGGACAGTAACCGAAACTACAATGAGCAGTTCTTC.

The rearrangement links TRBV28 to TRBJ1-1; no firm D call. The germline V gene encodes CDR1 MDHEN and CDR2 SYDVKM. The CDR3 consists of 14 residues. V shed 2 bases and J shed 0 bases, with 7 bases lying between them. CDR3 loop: CASSLRNMNTEAFF. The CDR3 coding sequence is TGTGCCAGCAGTTTAAGGAACATGAACACTGAAGCTTTCTTT.

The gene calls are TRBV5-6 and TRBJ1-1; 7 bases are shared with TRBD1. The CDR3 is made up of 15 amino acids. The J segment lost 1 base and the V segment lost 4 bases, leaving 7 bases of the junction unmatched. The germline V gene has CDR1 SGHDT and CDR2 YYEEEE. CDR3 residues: CASSQGDSSNTEAFF. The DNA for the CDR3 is TGTGCCAGCAGCCAAGGGGACAGTTCGAACACTGAAGCTTTCTTT.

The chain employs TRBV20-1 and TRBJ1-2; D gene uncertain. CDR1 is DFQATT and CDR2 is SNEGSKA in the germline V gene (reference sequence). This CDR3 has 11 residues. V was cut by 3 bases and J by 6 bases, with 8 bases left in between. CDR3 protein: CSARRPHGYTF. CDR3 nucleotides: TGCAGTGCTAGGAGACCCCATGGCTACACCTTC.

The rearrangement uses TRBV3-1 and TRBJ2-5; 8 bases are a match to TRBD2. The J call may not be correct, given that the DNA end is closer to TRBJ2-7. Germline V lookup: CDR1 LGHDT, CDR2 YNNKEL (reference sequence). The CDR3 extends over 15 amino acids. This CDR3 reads CASSQPGTRVSEQYF. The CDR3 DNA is TGTGCCAGCAGCCAGCCCGGGACTAGAGTATCCGAGCAGTACTTC.

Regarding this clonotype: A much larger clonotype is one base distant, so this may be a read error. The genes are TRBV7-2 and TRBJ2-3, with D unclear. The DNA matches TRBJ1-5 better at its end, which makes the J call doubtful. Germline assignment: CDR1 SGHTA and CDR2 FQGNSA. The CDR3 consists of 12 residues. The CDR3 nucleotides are TGTGCCAGCAGCGTCATCACAGATACGCAGCATTTT. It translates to CASSVITDTQHF.

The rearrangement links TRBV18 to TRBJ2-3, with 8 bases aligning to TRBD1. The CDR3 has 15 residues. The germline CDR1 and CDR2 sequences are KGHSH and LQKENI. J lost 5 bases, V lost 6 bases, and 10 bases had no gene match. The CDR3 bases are TGTGCCAGCTCGCTGCTACAGGGGGAAAAAGATACGCAGTATTTT. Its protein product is CASSLLQGEKDTQYF.

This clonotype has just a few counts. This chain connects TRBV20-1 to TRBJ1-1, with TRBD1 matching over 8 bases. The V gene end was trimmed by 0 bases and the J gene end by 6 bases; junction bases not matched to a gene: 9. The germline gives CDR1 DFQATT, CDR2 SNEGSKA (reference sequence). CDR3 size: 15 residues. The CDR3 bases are TGCAGTGCTAGAGATTACGTGACAGGGGACGCTGAAGCTTTCTTT. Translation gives CSARDYVTGDAEAFF.